The 13 T cell receptor beta chains presented below share a single source sample, sequenced in a study of CD8 T cells in Susac syndrome. RNA, at about 0.5 to 1 ug, was reverse transcribed with random hexamers. TCRdb passed the immunoSEQ multiplex PCR reads through MiXCR, listing each CDR3 protein once. The data hold 71,000 or so distinct CDR3 sequences, with over 90% observed a single time. Sequenced: CD4+ T cells from PBMCs. These receptor sequences come from a human donor with multiple sclerosis.

The chain combines TRBV5-4 with TRBJ2-5; D is possibly TRBD2 (6 bases). This CDR3 has 16 residues. The germline V gene encodes CDR1 SGHNT and CDR2 YYREEE (reference sequence). The V end was cut by 4 bases, the J end by 2 bases, with 18 bases between. CDR3 residues: CASSAGGLGGQETQYF. The CDR3, as DNA: TGTGCCAGCAGCGCCGGGGGACTCGGCGGGCAAGAGACCCAGTACTTC. Looking up the rest from reference TRBV5-4 and TRBJ2-5 gives the full variable domain: ETGVTQSPTHLIKTRGQQVTLRCSSQSGHNTVSWYQQALGQGPQFIFQYYREEENGRGNFPPRFSGLQFPNYSSELNVNALELDDSALYLCASSAGGLGGQETQYFGPGTRLLVL.

The chain has TRBV5-6 and TRBJ1-2; 9 bases map to TRBD1. Germline CDR1 SGHDT, CDR2 YYEEEE. V gave up 3 bases and J gave up 2 bases; unmatched junction bases: 5. This CDR3 contains 15 residues. In DNA, the CDR3 is TGTGCCAGCAGCTCAGGGACAGGGAGAAACTATGGCTACACCTTC. Translation gives CASSSGTGRNYGYTF.

The rearrangement links TRBV11-2 to TRBJ2-7, with D perhaps assigned TRBD1 or TRBD2 (6 bases each). This CDR3 contains 13 residues. Per germline, CDR1 SGHAT and CDR2 FQNNGV. Trimming took 5 bases from V and 6 from J, leaving 14 bases between them. DNA for the CDR3: TGTGCCAGCAGCCAGGGTACGGGGGCCGAGCAGTACTTC. It yields the protein CASSQGTGAEQYF.

The rearrangement uses TRBV27 and TRBJ2-1, with 14 bases identical to TRBD2. The V gene's germline CDR1 is MNHEY and CDR2 SMNVEV (reference sequence). The junction had 13 bases not matched to a gene; V was cut back by 2 bases and J by 4 bases. This CDR3 has 20 residues. The CDR3 is CASSLRPTSGGAEAYNEQFF. DNA of the CDR3: TGTGCCAGCAGTTTACGCCCGACTAGCGGGGGGGCCGAGGCTTACAATGAGCAGTTCTTC.

The gene calls are TRBV5-1 and TRBJ2-3; D gene unclear. Germline CDR1 SGHRS, CDR2 YFSETQ. The CDR3 length is 16 residues. Trimming took 0 bases from V and 0 from J, leaving 11 bases between them. The CDR3 loop is CASSLDGDPSTDTQYF. Here the CDR3 DNA reads TGCGCCAGCAGCTTGGATGGAGATCCTAGCACAGATACGCAGTATTTT.

This chain connects TRBV5-1 to TRBJ2-1; 11 bases match TRBD1. The CDR3 spans 16 residues. Germline trimming cut 0 bases from V and 2 bases from J; bases unmatched to any gene: 1. Germline lookup yields CDR1 SGHRS and CDR2 YFSETQ. Here the CDR3 reads CASSLADRGPYNEQFF. The CDR3 region has the DNA TGCGCCAGCAGCTTGGCGGACAGGGGGCCCTACAATGAGCAGTTCTTC.

V gene TRBV14 combines with J gene TRBJ2-1; perhaps TRBD1 as D (5 bases). Trimming left V 2 bases short and J 3 bases short, with 8 bases between. Germline CDR1 reads SGHDN; CDR2 reads FVKESK. The CDR3 is 14 amino acids. CDR3 coding DNA: TGTGCCAGCAGCCAACGGACAAACTACAATGAGCAGTTCTTC. Translation gives CASSQRTNYNEQFF.

The rearrangement uses TRBV11-2 and TRBJ2-7; 11 bases align to TRBD2. Trimming cost V 4 bases and J 1 base; bases outside gene matches: 3. Germline V gene lookup returns CDR1 SGHAT and CDR2 FQNNGV. This CDR3 is 15 amino acids long. CDR3 in DNA: TGTGCCAGCAGCTATACTAGCGGGGGTTCCTACGAGCAGTACTTC. Its protein is CASSYTSGGSYEQYF.

The chain is built from TRBV7-3 and TRBJ1-1; D uncertain. This CDR3 comprises 13 residues. V was clipped by 2 bases and J by 4 bases, with 8 bases between them. CDR1 is SGHTA and CDR2 is FQGTGA in the germline V gene. As DNA, the CDR3 is TGTGCCAGCAGCTTATTAGGCGGCACTGAAGCTTTCTTT. Translated: CASSLLGGTEAFF.

The V and J genes are TRBV6-5 and TRBJ2-7, with D unclear. The CDR3 totals 13 residues. Germline V gives CDR1 MNHEY, CDR2 SVGAGI. The ends were cut back, 7 bases at V and 0 bases at J, with 10 bases in the middle. The CDR3: CASTRAPSYEQYF. The CDR3 DNA follows: TGTGCCAGCACAAGGGCCCCCTCCTACGAGCAGTACTTC.

This chain links TRBV27 with TRBJ1-2; 7 nucleotides agree with TRBD1. Germline V CDR1 and CDR2: MNHEY, SMNVEV (reference sequence). The CDR3 length is 13 residues. The J segment lost 7 bases and the V segment lost 5 bases, leaving 7 bases of the junction unmatched. The CDR3 region is CASSLRQGVGYTF. DNA for the CDR3: TGTGCCAGCAGTCTGCGACAGGGAGTTGGCTACACCTTC.

The V call is TRBV20-1, the J call TRBJ1-1; possible D gene TRBD1, 6 bases. The CDR3 runs 13 residues. V was shortened by 3 bases and J by 6 bases, with 14 bases between the two germline ends. Germline assignment: CDR1 DFQATT and CDR2 SNEGSKA (reference sequence). In nucleotides, the CDR3 is TGCAGTGCTAGCCGGGACAACGGGGCTGAAGCTTTCTTT. Translating gives CSASRDNGAEAFF.

The rearrangement links TRBV6-5 to TRBJ2-7; 13 positions match TRBD2. Germline values: CDR1 MNHEY, CDR2 SVGAGI. This CDR3 region has 17 residues. J lost 9 bases, V lost 1 base, and 12 bases had no gene match. CDR3 amino acids: CASSYLTGTSGEVVQYF. In nucleotides, the CDR3 is TGTGCCAGCAGTTACTTAACCGGGACTAGCGGGGAAGTTGTGCAGTACTTC.